This entry describes one T cell receptor beta chain. Its antigen remains undetermined. No much larger clone exists at a distance of one base, and base qualities are not known. From cysteine to phenylalanine, the CDR3 is 17 amino acids long. The kept DNA is CDR3 alone, 51 bases in frame from the first base. CDR1 and CDR2 are read off the germline V gene as SGDLS and YYNGEE. At the junction V is shortened by 0 bases and J by 0 bases, with 15 bases in between. This specimen comes from a study of CD8 T cells in Susac syndrome (dated by TCRdb to between 2019 and 2020). Broadly, across the study: Whether CD8+ T cell activation and differentiation in Susac syndrome was antigen driven was tested using repertoire sequencing. The clonality of the CD8+ T cell repertoire was compared across some eleven healthy donors, around 14 Susac syndrome patients and around 15 multiple sclerosis patients.

The paper as a whole reports these results and caveats: The number of individuals in the TCR sequencing and HLA analysis was acknowledged as relatively small.

Peripheral blood CD8+ and CD4+ T cells from healthy donors, Susac syndrome patients and multiple sclerosis patients were profiled using high-throughput TCR beta sequencing. Multiple sclerosis controls were treatment-naive patients with stable or active relapsing-remitting disease fulfilling revised McDonald criteria. CD8+ TEMRA cells were enriched by FACS, while bulk CD8+ and CD4+ T cells were purified by magnetic negative isolation. Blood was collected in EDTA tubes and processed within 24 hours, with PBMCs isolated through density gradient centrifugation. PBMCs intended for TCR sequencing were cryopreserved in liquid nitrogen and thawed later in a water bath at 37 degrees C. The sorted or isolated CD4+, CD8+ and CD8+ TEMRA cells reached a purity of at least 90%. RNA was extracted with the RNeasy kit and about 0.5 to 1 ug was reverse transcribed using random hexamers. The immunoSEQ multiplex PCR assay, covering 54 Vbeta and 13 Jbeta segments, was used to amplify TCR beta CDR3 regions. PCR amplification bias was corrected by using a synthetic template baseline for primer optimization and computational correction. The published analysis was carried out like this. Only productive sequences were kept, with reads annotated to V, D and J genes according to IMGT and analyzed in immunoSEQ Analyzer. Clonality was computed as one minus Shannon entropy normalized by log2 of the number of productive unique sequences. For each patient and control, public and private clones were evaluated within the 100 most prevalent clones. Susac-specific clones were defined as absent from healthy and MS cohorts, about 1,000 published viral clones and other ImmuneACCESS disease sequences. The public reads were quality trimmed at Q25 with fastp and then assembled into clones with MiXCR by TCRdb, keeping productive beta chains. Each entry merges the rows of one CDR3 protein and shows their most common DNA and genes. TCRdb's processing, not the authors', yielded these V and J calls. The sample table records fewer than 300,000 distinct CDR3 sequences; 80% to 90% of these occur just once. In total, the top ten clones hold about 0.11% of the sample.

The TCR was taken from a human donor with multiple sclerosis. The sample was CD8+ T cells from PBMCs. This chain is built from TRBV9 and TRBJ1-1, with no reliable assignment of the D segment. The nucleotides read TGTGCCAGCAGCGTAGGCCCGTCTCTCCGAATGAACACTGAAGCTTTCTTT. Its protein is CASSVGPSLRMNTEAFF.